This T cell receptor (beta chain) appears in the sequencing data of a study of T cells in Graves' hyperthyroidism and ophthalmopathy. Regions amplified from RNA transcripts were the TCR beta CDR3 regions. Researchers ran a first-round RT-PCR on the TCR CDR3 using the HTBI primer set. TCRdb recomputed calls from the multiplex PCR reads with MiXCR, one row per CDR3 protein. The sample records about 200,000 distinct CDR3 sequences, 15% to 20% being singletons. The study, taken as a whole, reports: With a median lead of around 6.7 months before onset, the model predicted ophthalmopathy.

This clonotype has a count of ten or more. Its target is unknown. Germline V lookup: CDR1 SNHLY, CDR2 FYNNEI. This CDR3 is 15 amino acids long. V was trimmed by 5 bases and J by 4 bases, leaving 16 bases between them. The chain combines TRBV2 with TRBJ2-3; TRBD1 might be the D (5 bases). This TCR derives from a man aged 35-49 years with Graves' hyperthyroidism. Input material: blood. The CDR3 sequence is CASSTGRFPADTQYF. CDR3 DNA sequence: TGTGCCAGCAGTACAGGACGTTTTCCAGCAGATACGCAGTATTTT.